Below, 21 T cell receptor beta chains from the same sample are listed, as sequenced in a study of blood T cells in healthy people across ages. Combining a sample-barcoded 5' primer with a J-beta primer mix, a second PCR ran for about 6 to 12 cycles. TCRdb fed the 5' RACE reads into MiXCR, producing one record per CDR3 protein. Here the sample spans approximately 780,000 distinct CDR3 sequences, around 24% being singletons. This same sample was also part of a study on T cells of mothers and their children.

Sequenced material: blood. These receptors all stem from a boy aged 5-17 years in good health.

The chain employs TRBV27 and TRBJ1-5; no clear D gene. The germline CDR1 and CDR2 sequences are MNHEY and SMNVEV (reference sequence). Trimming took 2 bases from V and 0 from J, leaving 11 bases between them. The CDR3 runs 16 residues. The CDR3 region is CASSLVAQFSNQPQHF. CDR3 in DNA: TGTGCCAGCAGTTTAGTTGCACAGTTTAGCAATCAGCCCCAGCATTTT.

This chain uses TRBV13 with TRBJ2-7; TRBD2 matches 9 bases. CDR1 PRHDT and CDR2 FYEKMQ come from the germline V gene (reference sequence). The junction had 4 bases not matched to a gene; V was cut back by 3 bases and J by 1 base. The length of the CDR3 is 15 residues. CDR3 nucleotide sequence: TGTGCCAGCAGCTTCCCTAGCGGGGTGTCCTACGAGCAGTACTTC. Its translation is CASSFPSGVSYEQYF.

This chain joins TRBV29-1 and TRBJ1-1; D might be TRBD1 (5 bases). The CDR3 sequence is 13 residues long. V gave up 3 bases and J gave up 1 base, with 9 bases separating them. Germline V gene lookup returns CDR1 SQVTM and CDR2 ANQGSEA. The CDR3 nucleotides read TGCAGCGTTGACGGGGCAGCGAACACTGAAGCTTTCTTT. It specifies CSVDGAANTEAFF.

The count of this clonotype is one. The CDR3 reads CASSPILTEQYF. CDR3 in DNA: TGTGCCAGCAGTCCCATCCTGACCGAGCAGTACTTC. V is TRBV27 and J is TRBJ2-5; unclear D gene. The J call is doubtful: the DNA matches TRBJ2-7 better. The V gene's germline CDR1 is MNHEY and CDR2 SMNVEV (reference sequence). The CDR3 contains 12 residues.

The chain uses TRBV10-2 and TRBJ2-6; D may be TRBD1 (5 bases). Per the germline V gene, CDR1 is WSHSY and CDR2 is SAAADI. The CDR3 consists of 15 residues. V was clipped by 6 bases and J by 0 bases, with 9 bases between them. CDR3 nucleotide sequence: TGCGCCAGCAGCTCAGGGCCCTCTGGGGCCAACGTCCTGACTTTC. This gives the protein CASSSGPSGANVLTF.

This chain links TRBV30 with TRBJ1-4; D is possibly TRBD1 (6 bases). This CDR3 is built from 14 residues. V was pared by 3 bases and J by 6 bases, with 14 bases between. Germline assignment: CDR1 GTSNPN and CDR2 SVGIG (reference sequence). CDR3 in DNA: TGTGCCTGGAGGGGGAGGGGGGCAGATGAAAAACTGTTTTTT. This encodes CAWRGRGADEKLFF.

This chain uses TRBV7-3 with TRBJ1-2; a weak D match, TRBD1 (5 bases). Germline-derived CDR1 and CDR2 are SGHTA and FQGTGA. The V end lost 9 bases, the J end lost 8 bases, and 10 bases lay between the germline ends. The CDR3 has 10 residues. This CDR3 reads CARRAGGYTF. In DNA form, the CDR3 reads TGTGCCAGACGGGCAGGGGGCTACACCTTC.

The chain joins TRBV21-1 to TRBJ2-5; the D call of TRBD2 is as the table states it, not checked on the DNA. TRBV21-1 is noted as a pseudogene. This CDR3 contains 20 residues. The CDR3 reads CASSKEGGLAGGRGQETQYF. For the CDR3, the DNA is TGTGCCAGCAGCAAAGAAGGAGGACTAGCGGGGGGGCGGGGCCAAGAGACCCAGTACTTC.

The chain is built from TRBV29-1 and TRBJ2-7; D remains unclear. The CDR3 is 11 amino acids. Germline CDR1 SQVTM, CDR2 ANQGSEA. V was trimmed by 4 bases and J by 6 bases, leaving 10 bases between them. CDR3 sequence reads: CSVGGVGEQYF. The CDR3 nucleotides are TGCAGCGTTGGAGGTGTGGGCGAGCAGTACTTC.

In this sample, this clonotype turned up a few times. The V and J genes are TRBV12-3 or TRBV12-4 and TRBJ2-5, with D maybe TRBD1 (5 bases). This CDR3 spans 11 amino acids. The germline V and J ends were trimmed by 6 bases and 4 bases, with 6 bases remaining between them. The CDR3 sequence is CASSRVETQYF. The DNA for the CDR3 is TGTGCCAGCAGCAGGGTAGAGACCCAGTACTTC.

The rearrangement uses TRBV30 and TRBJ2-5; D not resolved. Trimming took off 0 bases at V and 5 bases at J, with 13 bases between the two ends. The CDR3 contains 14 residues. Germline CDR1 and CDR2: GTSNPN and SVGIG (reference sequence). CDR3 sequence (DNA): TGTGCCTGGAGTGTACTTAAGGGTGTGGAGACCCAGTACTTC. Translation gives CAWSVLKGVETQYF.

This clonotype was counted only a few times. The chain recombines TRBV4-1 with TRBJ2-2, with TRBD2 matching over 12 bases. V dropped 1 base and J dropped 3; count of bases not matched to a gene: 12. The germline V gene encodes CDR1 MGHRA and CDR2 YSYEKL. This CDR3 has 20 residues. CDR3 bases: TGCGCCAGCAGCCAAGTTAGTATGGGAGGACTAGCGGGATACACCGGGGAGCTGTTTTTT. This gives the protein CASSQVSMGGLAGYTGELFF.

This clonotype was seen a handful of times. V usage is TRBV3-1 and J usage is TRBJ1-1, with a tentative D call TRBD1 (6 bases). This CDR3 comprises 13 residues. The V end lost 6 bases, the J end lost 1 base, and 9 bases lay between the germline ends. Germline V gives CDR1 LGHDT, CDR2 YNNKEL (reference sequence). The CDR3 reads CASSQGTNTEAFF. DNA of the CDR3: TGTGCCAGCAGTCAGGGGACGAACACTGAAGCTTTCTTT.

This clonotype has just a few counts. The chain carries TRBV9 and TRBJ1-1; unclear D gene. Trimming shortened V by 0 bases and J by 1 base, and 16 bases separated the two germline ends. This CDR3 is built from 17 residues. The germline V gene has CDR1 SGDLS and CDR2 YYNGEE. CDR3 protein: CASSVEPLPVGNTEAFF. The CDR3 DNA follows: TGTGCCAGCAGCGTAGAACCTCTTCCGGTGGGGAACACTGAAGCTTTCTTT.

The rearrangement joins TRBV30 to TRBJ2-1; possibly TRBD1 for D (7 bases). Germline CDR1 GTSNPN, CDR2 SVGIG (reference sequence). Between the trimmed V and J ends, which lost 1 base and 7 bases, there was a span of 8 bases. This CDR3 comprises 12 residues. Here the CDR3 reads CAWSAGGNEQFF. In DNA form, the CDR3 reads TGTGCCTGGAGTGCAGGGGGGAATGAGCAGTTCTTC.

This clonotype was observed a handful of times. The chain's CDR3 is CASSYSAPGATNEKLFF. CDR3 DNA sequence: TGTGCCAGCAGCTACTCAGCACCCGGCGCAACTAATGAAAAACTGTTTTTT. This chain joins TRBV13 and TRBJ1-4, with D uncertain. The CDR3 is 17 amino acids. Germline V gene lookup returns CDR1 PRHDT and CDR2 FYEKMQ (reference sequence). Deletions cut 4 bases from V and 0 bases from J, with 15 bases between.

V gene TRBV12-3 or TRBV12-4 combines with J gene TRBJ2-5; tentatively, D is TRBD1 or TRBD2 (5 bases each). The CDR3 has 17 residues. The ends were cut back, 6 bases at V and 4 bases at J, with 24 bases in the middle. As DNA, the CDR3 is TGTGCCAGCAGCCGGACCCTGACAGCGGACGTCAGAGAGACCCAGTACTTC. Protein sequence: CASSRTLTADVRETQYF.

This chain uses TRBV28 with TRBJ2-5; TRBD1 might be the D (5 bases). Per germline, CDR1 MDHEN and CDR2 SYDVKM. The CDR3 is made up of 15 amino acids. V was pared by 3 bases and J by 3 bases, with 14 bases between. The CDR3 spells CASSFMGPEEETQYF. In nucleotides, the CDR3 is TGTGCCAGCAGTTTTATGGGGCCCGAGGAAGAGACCCAGTACTTC.

This clonotype was detected a few times. The chain uses TRBV7-3 and TRBJ2-1; D possibly corresponds to TRBD2 (5 bases). Germline V lookup: CDR1 SGHTA, CDR2 FQGTGA. Trimming took 2 bases from V and 9 from J, leaving 11 bases between them. The CDR3 runs 13 residues. Written as DNA, the CDR3 is TGTGCCAGCAGCTTAGTTCTCGAGGGTGAGCAGTTCTTC. It yields the protein CASSLVLEGEQFF.

V gene TRBV20-1 combines with J gene TRBJ2-3, with 10 bases that match TRBD2. The germline gives CDR1 DFQATT, CDR2 SNEGSKA (reference sequence). With V trimmed by 7 bases and J by 6 bases, 7 bases remained unmatched. The CDR3 sequence is 13 residues long. The CDR3 DNA reads TGCAGTGTTCCGGCTAGCGGGGGTGATACGCAGTATTTT. The encoded protein is CSVPASGGDTQYF.

This clonotype was picked up a small number of times. The chain is built from TRBV29-1 and TRBJ1-1, with D perhaps TRBD1 (5 bases). Germline V gene data show CDR1 as SQVTM and CDR2 as ANQGSEA. Trimming pared 2 bases from V and 4 bases from J, leaving 11 bases between. This CDR3 is built from 13 residues. Written as DNA, the CDR3 is TGCAGCGTTGAATCGTCGGGGGTCACTGAAGCTTTCTTT. This codes for CSVESSGVTEAFF.